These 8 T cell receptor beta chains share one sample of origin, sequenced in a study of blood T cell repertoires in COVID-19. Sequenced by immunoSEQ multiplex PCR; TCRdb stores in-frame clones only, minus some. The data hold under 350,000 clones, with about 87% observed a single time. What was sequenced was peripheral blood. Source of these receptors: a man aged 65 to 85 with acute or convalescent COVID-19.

The CDR3 nucleotides are TGTGCCAGCAGCAAAGGGATAGTCAGGGGACCCTTGTCGGGCAATCAGCCCCAGCATTTT. The encoded protein is CASSKGIVRGPLSGNQPQHF. The chain recombines TRBV21-1 with TRBJ1-5; the tabulated D call, TRBD1, remains unverified against the DNA. TRBV21-1 is termed a pseudogene. The CDR3 covers 20 residues.

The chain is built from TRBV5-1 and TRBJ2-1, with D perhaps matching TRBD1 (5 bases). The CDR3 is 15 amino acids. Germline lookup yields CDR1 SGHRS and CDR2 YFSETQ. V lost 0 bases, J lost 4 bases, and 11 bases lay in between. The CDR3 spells CASSLGGERYNEQFF. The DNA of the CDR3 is TGCGCCAGCAGCTTGGGGGGCGAGAGATACAATGAGCAGTTCTTC. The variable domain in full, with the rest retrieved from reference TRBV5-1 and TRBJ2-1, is KAGVTQTPRYLIKTRGQQVTLSCSPISGHRSVSWYQQTPGQGLQFLFEYFSETQRNKGNFPGRFSGRQFSNSRSEMNVSTLELGDSALYLCASSLGGERYNEQFFGPGTRLTVL.

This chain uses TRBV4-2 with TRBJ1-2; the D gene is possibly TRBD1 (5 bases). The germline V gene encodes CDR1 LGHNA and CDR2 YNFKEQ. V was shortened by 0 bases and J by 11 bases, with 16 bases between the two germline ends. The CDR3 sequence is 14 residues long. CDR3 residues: CASSQEGPRLGYTF. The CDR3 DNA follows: TGTGCCAGCAGCCAAGAGGGGCCCCGACTTGGGTACACCTTC.

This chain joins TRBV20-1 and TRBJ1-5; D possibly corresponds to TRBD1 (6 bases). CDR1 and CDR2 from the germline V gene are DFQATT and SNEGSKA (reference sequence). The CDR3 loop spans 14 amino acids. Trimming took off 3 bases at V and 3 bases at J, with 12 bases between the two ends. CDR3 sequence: CSASEGGFNQPQHF. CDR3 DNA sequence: TGCAGTGCTAGTGAGGGGGGATTCAATCAGCCCCAGCATTTT.

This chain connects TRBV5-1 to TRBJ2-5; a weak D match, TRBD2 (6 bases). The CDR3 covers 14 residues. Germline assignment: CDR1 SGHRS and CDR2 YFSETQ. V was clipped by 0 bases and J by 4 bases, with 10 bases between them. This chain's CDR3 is CASSLAGGLETQYF. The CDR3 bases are TGCGCCAGCAGCTTGGCCGGGGGTTTAGAGACCCAGTACTTC.

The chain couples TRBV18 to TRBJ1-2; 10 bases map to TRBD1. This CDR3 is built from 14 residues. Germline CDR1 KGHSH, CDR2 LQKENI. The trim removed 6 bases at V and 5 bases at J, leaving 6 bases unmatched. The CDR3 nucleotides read TGTGCCAGCTCCCCCGGGACAGGGGAATATGGCTACACCTTC. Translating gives CASSPGTGEYGYTF.

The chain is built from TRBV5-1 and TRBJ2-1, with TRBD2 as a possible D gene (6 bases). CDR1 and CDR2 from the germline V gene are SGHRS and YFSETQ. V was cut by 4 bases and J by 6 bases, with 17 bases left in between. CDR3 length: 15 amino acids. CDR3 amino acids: CASSQSGTAVNEQFF. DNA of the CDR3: TGCGCCAGCAGCCAATCCGGGACTGCTGTCAATGAGCAGTTCTTC.

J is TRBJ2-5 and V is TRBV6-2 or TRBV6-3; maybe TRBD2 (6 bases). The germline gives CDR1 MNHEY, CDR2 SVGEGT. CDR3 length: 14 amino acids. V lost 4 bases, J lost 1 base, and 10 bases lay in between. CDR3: CASSLGGFQETQYF. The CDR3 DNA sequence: TGTGCCAGCAGTTTGGGGGGTTTCCAAGAGACCCAGTACTTC.